This TCR beta chain was captured in a study of blood T cell repertoires in COVID-19 (dated by TCRdb to about 2020). A note on the overall study: Collaborator samples came from the United States, Italy and Spain and covered acute and convalescent phases of COVID-19. Deeply sampled blood TCRbeta repertoires from subjects exposed to, actively infected with, or recovered from COVID-19 were included in the dataset. Where available, HLA class I and class II types were taken from metadata supplied by the sample provider and were not determined by assay-based typing. A de-identified subject ID, COVID-19 status, age in years and sex were almost always included in the sample metadata. A freely available public database, intended as a resource for researchers studying the immune response to SARS-CoV-2, is where the repertoires were released. Samples were obtained from the ongoing ImmuneRACE study (first 160 participants) and from over a thousand subjects provided by 6 global collaborators. The material from the prospective study consisted of cDNA or gDNA derived from T cells, B-cell-depleted T cells, or PBMCs. Findings and caveats that apply to the study as a whole: How much clinical and demographic metadata was included differed by source and by participant, and the metadata was provided uncurated.

The immunoSEQ Assay, a bias-controlled multiplex PCR, was used to amplify TCRbeta CDR3 regions from genomic DNA. In the authors' own workflow: Nucleated cell counts per sample were estimated from amplification of reference gene primers within the assay. To quantify the absolute abundance of each unique TCRbeta CDR3 rearrangement, sequence reads were collapsed and filtered. Productive Simpson clonality was computed per sample as the square root of Simpson's diversity index over productive rearrangements. TCRdb mirrors the immuneACCESS table, restricted to in-frame sequences. Some clones are absent from its copies; in checked studies, under half trace to an unresolved V gene, and the reason for the others is unknown. The V and J calls and clone size are taken from that table; D and trimming were inferred from the DNA. The sample contains 200,000 to 300,000 clones, about 83% of them found a single time. About 3.9% of the sample belongs to the ten largest clones.

Trimming removed 2 bases from V and 0 bases from J, leaving 17 bases between the germline ends. From cysteine to phenylalanine, the CDR3 is 18 amino acids long. Just CDR3 DNA is preserved here, 54 bases in frame from base 1. For CDR1 and CDR2, the germline V gene lists MNHNS and SASEGT. This clone appeared once. Its specific antigen is unknown. No base quality information exists; no much larger clone differs at one position. In the prospective study, participants were 18 to 89 years old, resided in fewer than 25 geographic areas of the United States, and were enrolled through a virtual design. To assign participants to cohorts, the prospective study relied on clinical history that participants themselves reported in a screening survey and a study questionnaire. A participant counted as exposed if, within 2 weeks of entering the study, that participant had been in contact with someone who had a PCR-confirmed or clinician-diagnosed COVID-19 case. Each participant in the prospective study had whole blood, serum and a nasopharyngeal or oropharyngeal swab collected by mobile phlebotomists. Participants in the prospective study had the option to provide additional blood draws and questionnaires over an approximately 2-month period. Blood samples from the prospective study were shipped frozen or at room temperature prior to DNA extraction.

The TCR originated in a middle-aged woman who had been exposed to COVID-19. Sequenced sample: PBMCs or T cells enriched from blood (not recorded which). The rearranged chain carries TRBV6-1 and TRBJ1-3; the D gene assignment is ambiguous. The CDR3 region has the sequence CASSEHHSRIYSGNTIYF. At the DNA level, the sequence is TGTGCCAGCAGTGAACATCACAGCCGCATTTACTCTGGAAACACCATATATTTT.